What follows are 8 T cell receptor beta chains derived from one specimen sequenced in a study of cytomegalovirus exposure and HLA in healthy donors. PCR amplification relied on 60 Vbeta primers (plus 13 Jbeta primers). Assay used: immunoSEQ multiplex PCR; TCRdb lists only in-frame clones, some missing. The table has more than 150,000 clones, 80% seen once; the top ten hold about 1.9%. The sequenced sample was PBMCs. These receptors were collected from a woman in her 30s in good health and CMV-seronegative.

The CDR3 region has the DNA TGTGCCGCAGGGGATAGCAATCAGCCCCAGCATTTT. It encodes CAAGDSNQPQHF. This chain links TRBV2 with TRBJ1-5; a possible D gene is TRBD1 (6 bases). In germline, CDR1 is SNHLY, CDR2 FYNNEI. This CDR3 has 12 residues. Trimming removed 11 bases at V and 0 bases at J, with 8 bases between.

This clone was counted once. CDR3 loop: CASRTGSPGNTIYF. In DNA, the CDR3 is TGTGCCAGCAGGACGGGGAGCCCTGGAAACACCATATATTTT. The chain employs TRBV25-1 and TRBJ1-3; unclear D gene. The ends were cut back, 6 bases at V and 2 bases at J, with 11 bases in the middle. This CDR3 spans 14 amino acids. The germline V gene has CDR1 MGHDK and CDR2 SYGVNS.

This chain links TRBV4-2 with TRBJ2-5; TRBD2 matches 7 bases. CDR1 is LGHNA and CDR2 is YNFKEQ in the germline V gene. The CDR3 loop spans 16 amino acids. Trimming took 0 bases from V and 5 from J; bases not matched to a gene: 9. Here the CDR3 reads CASSQDWAGVDETQYF. In DNA form, the CDR3 reads TGTGCCAGCAGCCAAGATTGGGCGGGGGTAGACGAGACCCAGTACTTC.

This rearrangement joins TRBV9 to TRBJ2-5; 8 nucleotides agree with TRBD1. The germline CDR1 and CDR2 sequences are SGDLS and YYNGEE. With 3 bases clipped from V and 2 bases from J, the junction kept 6 bases outside the gene matches. There are 15 residues in the CDR3. The CDR3 DNA is TGTGCCAGCAGCGCCAGGACAGGGTTACAAGAGACCCAGTACTTC. This gives the protein CASSARTGLQETQYF.

This chain uses TRBV5-1 with TRBJ1-1; the D gene is possibly TRBD1 (5 bases). The CDR3 runs to 15 residues. Trimming left V 3 bases short and J 1 base short, with 13 bases between. The V gene's germline CDR1 is SGHRS and CDR2 YFSETQ. The CDR3 DNA follows: TGCGCCAGCAGCTCCGGCCTGGGGGGGAACACTGAAGCTTTCTTT. Translating gives CASSSGLGGNTEAFF.

V gene TRBV5-1 combines with J gene TRBJ1-1; weak D call: TRBD1 (6 bases). The germline V gene has CDR1 SGHRS and CDR2 YFSETQ. The CDR3 runs to 14 residues. The ends were cut back, 5 bases at V and 3 bases at J, with 14 bases in the middle. The CDR3 loop reads CASSRKGVDTEAFF. Written as DNA, the CDR3 is TGCGCCAGCAGTCGTAAGGGGGTGGACACTGAAGCTTTCTTT. The full variable domain, its missing parts supplied by reference TRBV5-1 and TRBJ1-1, is KAGVTQTPRYLIKTRGQQVTLSCSPISGHRSVSWYQQTPGQGLQFLFEYFSETQRNKGNFPGRFSGRQFSNSRSEMNVSTLELGDSALYLCASSRKGVDTEAFFGQGTRLTVV.

The chain is built from TRBV27 and TRBJ1-2; 9 positions match TRBD1. The germline V gene has CDR1 MNHEY and CDR2 SMNVEV (reference sequence). The V and J ends lost 1 base and 4 bases, in that order; junction bases with no gene match: 4. The CDR3 sequence is 15 residues long. The CDR3 is CASSLFGTGRYGYTF. CDR3 nucleotides: TGTGCCAGCAGTTTATTCGGGACAGGGCGCTATGGCTACACCTTC.

This clone was seen more than once but under ten times. This rearrangement joins TRBV28 to TRBJ1-2, with a possible D match to TRBD1 (6 bases). Per the germline V gene, CDR1 is MDHEN and CDR2 is SYDVKM. Trimming stripped 5 bases from V and 7 bases from J, with 8 bases between. The CDR3 has 11 residues. The CDR3 loop reads CASSGGAGYTF. The DNA of the CDR3 is TGTGCCAGCAGTGGGGGGGCTGGCTACACCTTC.